The 8 T cell receptor beta chains listed next were all sequenced from one sample in a study of shared clonotypes between healthy human individuals. TCRdb keeps only in-frame clones here, not all; method: immunoSEQ multiplex PCR. The table lists some 2,500,000 clones, less than 95% of them singletons. Sequenced input: naive CD4+ T cells from PBMCs. Subset in this sample: CD45RA+ positively selected. These receptors originate from a man younger than 35 in good health. Some clones in this sample may be carry-over from other donors' samples.

This clone turned up a few times. The chain joins TRBV30 to TRBJ1-5, with a weak D call TRBD1 (5 bases). With 2 bases removed from V and 6 bases from J, the gap between germline ends came to 11 bases. Germline V gene lookup returns CDR1 GTSNPN and CDR2 SVGIG (reference sequence). The CDR3 has 13 amino acids. For the CDR3, the DNA is TGTGCCTGGAGTCTGTCAGGGACTCAGCCCCAGCATTTT. It yields the protein CAWSLSGTQPQHF.

The rearrangement joins TRBV6-1 to TRBJ2-6, with D tentatively TRBD2 (5 bases). The V and J ends lost 1 base and 0 bases respectively, with 13 bases between them. The germline gives CDR1 MNHNS, CDR2 SASEGT. CDR3 length: 18 amino acids. DNA of the CDR3: TGTGCCAGCAGTGAAGAAACGGGATATCTCTCTGGGGCCAACGTCCTGACTTTC. This sequence encodes CASSEETGYLSGANVLTF.

V and J are TRBV29-1 and TRBJ1-2; the D gene is possibly TRBD1 (6 bases). Germline CDR1 and CDR2: SQVTM and ANQGSEA. The CDR3 totals 11 residues. This CDR3 reads CTYGGPGGYTF. The CDR3, as DNA: TGCACCTATGGGGGGCCAGGTGGCTACACCTTC. Looking up the rest from reference TRBV29-1 and TRBJ1-2 gives the full variable domain: SAVISQKPSRDICQRGTSLTIQCQVDSQVTMMFWYRQQPGQSLTLIATANQGSEATYESGFVIDKFPISRPNLTFSTLTVSNMSPEDSSIYLCTYGGPGGYTFGSGTRLTVV.

This clone appeared a few times. The rearrangement links TRBV18 to TRBJ1-1; D uncertain. V lost 6 bases to trimming and J lost 3 bases, with 11 bases between them. The CDR3 sequence is 13 residues long. Germline-derived CDR1 and CDR2 are KGHSH and LQKENI. The CDR3 coding sequence is TGTGCCAGCTCCGAATCCCGAGACACTGAAGCTTTCTTT. It encodes CASSESRDTEAFF.

V usage is TRBV7-2 and J usage is TRBJ2-3, with D possibly being TRBD2 (6 bases). Trimming removed 5 bases at V and 0 bases at J, with 12 bases between. Germline CDR1 is SGHTA and CDR2 is FQGNSA. The CDR3 loop spans 15 amino acids. DNA for the CDR3: TGTGCCAGCAGCCTTGGAGGGCCGAGCACAGATACGCAGTATTTT. It encodes CASSLGGPSTDTQYF.

This chain connects TRBV27 to TRBJ2-5; TRBD1 aligns across 9 bases. Germline V lookup: CDR1 MNHEY, CDR2 SMNVEV (reference sequence). The CDR3 runs 15 residues. Trimming took 3 bases from V and 5 from J; bases not matched to a gene: 7. CDR3 nucleotide sequence: TGTGCCAGCAGTTTCCTCGGACAGGGGTCCGAGACCCAGTACTTC. Translation gives CASSFLGQGSETQYF.

The CDR3 spells CASRPPRDTYGYTF. CDR3 sequence (DNA): TGTGCCAGCAGACCCCCCCGGGACACCTATGGCTACACCTTC. V gene TRBV28 combines with J gene TRBJ1-2; TRBD1 is a possible D gene (6 bases). Germline CDR1 MDHEN, CDR2 SYDVKM. The CDR3 length is 14 residues. Trimming pared 6 bases from V and 4 bases from J, leaving 15 bases between.

About this clone: This CDR3 is also generated by other DNA sequences in the sample. The chain combines TRBV28 with TRBJ2-2; 9 nucleotides match TRBD1. Germline assignment: CDR1 MDHEN and CDR2 SYDVKM. V was clipped by 4 bases and J by 4 bases; unmatched bases: 4. CDR3 length: 15 amino acids. CDR3 loop: CASSSPGQGTGELFF. CDR3 sequence (DNA): TGTGCCAGCAGTTCCCCGGGACAGGGCACCGGGGAGCTGTTTTTT.